This TCR beta chain was recorded in a study of tumor and adjacent non-tumor tissue in lung cancer. Study as a whole: The cohort had around twelve adenocarcinoma, a couple of squamous cell and 1 small cell patients. Stage I to III disease affected 9 to 10 men and about five women aged 31 to 76. Each sample yielded about 4.17 million productive TCRbeta reads on average.

A word on this clonotype: Its antigen is as yet unknown.

A modified ARM-PCR protocol with three rounds of nested PCR amplified TCRbeta. TCRdb passed the multiplex PCR reads through MiXCR, listing each CDR3 protein once. The data contain fewer than 100,000 distinct CDR3 sequences, 72% of them singletons. Study-wide results and caveats: In normal lung, the top 100 clones were significantly more dominant than in tumor.

This sample's RNA came from whole unsorted tissue. There are 16 residues in the CDR3. Per germline, CDR1 SGHAT and CDR2 FQNNGV. V was pared by 6 bases and J by 7 bases, with 14 bases of the junction left unmatched. The receptor comes from a middle-aged woman with non-small cell lung cancer. V and J are TRBV11-2 and TRBJ2-3; 9 nucleotides match TRBD2. Sequenced sample: lung tumor tissue. CDR3 nucleotide sequence: TGTGCCAGCAGGCCTCCTATAGCGGGGGAGACAAATACGCAGTATTTT. It yields the protein CASRPPIAGETNTQYF.